Presented here are 19 T cell receptor beta chains from one specimen sequenced in a study of T cell responses to AZD1222 COVID-19 vaccine. Sequencing was performed with immunoSEQ multiplex PCR; in TCRdb, only in-frame clones are kept and a portion is missing. The sample lists about 94,000 clones; around 87% were seen once. This sample comprised peripheral blood, obtained 28 days after the second AZD1222 dose. The receptors shown here come from an adult who received the AZD1222 COVID-19 vaccine.

V usage is TRBV10-3 and J usage is TRBJ1-5; possible D gene TRBD1, 6 bases. This CDR3 has 13 amino acids. Germline lookup yields CDR1 ENHRY and CDR2 SYGVKD. Trimming cost V 8 bases and J 3 bases, with 11 bases left between them. The CDR3 DNA is TGTGCCATCCGGACAGAACTCAATCAGCCCCAGCATTTT. The encoded protein is CAIRTELNQPQHF.

In its sample, this clone was seen many times. The chain links TRBV7-2 to TRBJ2-5; D call uncertain. Germline V gene lookup returns CDR1 SGHTA and CDR2 FQGNSA. This CDR3 comprises 12 residues. V was clipped by 1 base and J by 2 bases, with 2 bases between them. CDR3 amino acids: CASSLVQETQYF. CDR3 bases: TGTGCCAGCAGCTTAGTACAAGAGACCCAGTACTTC. Supplemented by reference TRBV7-2 and TRBJ2-5, the full variable domain reads GAGVSQSPSNKVTEKGKDVELRCDPISGHTALYWYRQSLGQGLEFLIYFQGNSAPDKSGLPSDRFSAERTGGSVSTLTIQRTQQEDSAVYLCASSLVQETQYFGPGTRLLVL.

The genes are TRBV9 and TRBJ2-2, with 7 bases that match TRBD2. The CDR3 spans 14 residues. In germline, CDR1 is SGDLS, CDR2 YYNGEE. The junction had 5 bases not matched to a gene; V was cut back by 5 bases and J by 4 bases. The chain's CDR3 is CASRERDSTGELFF. The DNA of the CDR3 is TGTGCCAGCAGGGAGCGGGATAGCACCGGGGAGCTGTTTTTT.

The chain couples TRBV3-1 (or the pseudogene TRBV3-2) to TRBJ1-2; D not certain. Trimming stripped 0 bases from V and 8 bases from J, with 16 bases between. Germline V gene data show CDR1 as LGHDT and CDR2 as YNNKEL (reference sequence). The CDR3 has 15 residues. CDR3: CASSQESSAPGGYTF. The CDR3, as DNA: TGTGCCAGCAGCCAAGAGTCTTCAGCCCCAGGAGGCTACACCTTC.

The CDR3 reads CASSPGTYVSNQPQHF. The CDR3 DNA reads TGTGCCAGCAGTCCTGGGACATATGTGAGCAATCAGCCCCAGCATTTT. The chain recombines TRBV27 with TRBJ1-5, with D possibly matching TRBD1 (6 bases). The CDR3 spans 16 residues. Between the trimmed V and J ends, which lost 5 bases and 1 base, there was a span of 15 bases. Germline V CDR1 and CDR2: MNHEY, SMNVEV (reference sequence).

V is TRBV11-2 and J is TRBJ1-2; tentatively, D is TRBD1 (6 bases). The V and J ends lost 1 base and 8 bases respectively, with 8 bases between them. Germline CDR1 reads SGHAT; CDR2 reads FQNNGV. CDR3 length: 12 residues. Here the CDR3 reads CASSLARGGYTF. For the CDR3, the DNA is TGTGCCAGCAGCTTAGCCAGGGGCGGCTACACCTTC.

This clone is a singleton in its sample. This rearrangement joins TRBV28 to TRBJ2-2; unclear D gene. The CDR3 runs to 12 residues. Trimming removed 7 bases from V and 6 bases from J, with 9 bases in between. The germline gives CDR1 MDHEN, CDR2 SYDVKM. The CDR3 nucleotides are TGTGCCAGCACCCCCTTTGCCGGGGAGCTGTTTTTT. Translating gives CASTPFAGELFF.

The gene calls are TRBV7-2 and TRBJ2-1, with 8 bases lining up with TRBD2. Germline CDR1 SGHTA, CDR2 FQGNSA. This CDR3 spans 17 amino acids. V trimming: 0 bases; J trimming: 6 bases; junction bases outside the gene matches: 10. CDR3 sequence: CASSLAFSGGPLNEQFF. The CDR3, as DNA: TGTGCCAGCAGCTTAGCCTTTTCGGGGGGGCCCCTCAATGAGCAGTTCTTC.

The chain combines TRBV5-1 with TRBJ2-1; TRBD2 is a possible D gene (7 bases). CDR1 and CDR2 from the germline V gene are SGHRS and YFSETQ. V shed 0 bases and J shed 9 bases, with 16 bases lying between them. The CDR3 has 15 residues. CDR3 region: CASSLEGEGLSEQFF. For the CDR3, the DNA is TGCGCCAGCAGCTTGGAGGGGGAGGGCCTCAGTGAGCAGTTCTTC.

This rearrangement joins TRBV7-2 to TRBJ1-1; the match to TRBD1 covers 8 bases. V shed 5 bases and J 4 bases; nucleotides not matched to a gene: 6. Per the germline V gene, CDR1 is SGHTA and CDR2 is FQGNSA. This CDR3 has 14 residues. The CDR3: CASSPGGEVTEAFF. CDR3 nucleotide sequence: TGTGCCAGCAGCCCAGGGGGCGAGGTCACTGAAGCTTTCTTT. Variable domain in full (rest from reference TRBV7-2 and TRBJ1-1): GAGVSQSPSNKVTEKGKDVELRCDPISGHTALYWYRQSLGQGLEFLIYFQGNSAPDKSGLPSDRFSAERTGGSVSTLTIQRTQQEDSAVYLCASSPGGEVTEAFFGQGTRLTVV.

The V and J genes are TRBV4-3 and TRBJ1-2, with TRBD1 identical over 10 bases. Germline V gene data show CDR1 as LGHNA and CDR2 as YSLEER. The CDR3 extends over 15 amino acids. The junction had 6 bases not matched to a gene; V was cut back by 5 bases and J by 3 bases. This CDR3 is CASSEGQGMDYGYTF. The CDR3 region has the DNA TGCGCCAGCAGCGAGGGACAGGGGATGGACTATGGCTACACCTTC.

The rearrangement uses TRBV19 and TRBJ1-6; 8 nucleotides match TRBD1. Germline-derived CDR1 and CDR2 are LNHDA and SQIVND (reference sequence). The junction had 9 bases not matched to a gene; V was cut back by 4 bases and J by 7 bases. The CDR3 covers 16 residues. The CDR3 sequence: CASSTTPGQENSPLHF. The DNA of the CDR3 is TGTGCCAGTAGTACAACTCCGGGACAGGAAAATTCACCCCTCCACTTT.

This chain joins TRBV5-1 and TRBJ2-5, with 11 bases aligning to TRBD2. Germline values: CDR1 SGHRS, CDR2 YFSETQ. The length of the CDR3 is 15 residues. Unmatched junction bases numbered 6, after V lost 3 bases and J lost 5 bases. CDR3 protein: CASSWLAGGKETQYF. CDR3 nucleotides: TGCGCCAGCAGCTGGCTAGCGGGAGGAAAGGAGACCCAGTACTTC. The complete variable domain, with remaining parts taken from reference TRBV5-1 and TRBJ2-5, reads KAGVTQTPRYLIKTRGQQVTLSCSPISGHRSVSWYQQTPGQGLQFLFEYFSETQRNKGNFPGRFSGRQFSNSRSEMNVSTLELGDSALYLCASSWLAGGKETQYFGPGTRLLVL.

This chain uses TRBV19 with TRBJ2-2; D is uncertain. This CDR3 has 13 amino acids. Germline CDR1 LNHDA, CDR2 SQIVND (reference sequence). The ends were cut back, 4 bases at V and 7 bases at J, with 10 bases in the middle. CDR3 sequence: CASSTGPSGELFF. The CDR3 DNA follows: TGTGCCAGTAGTACCGGACCTAGCGGGGAGCTGTTTTTT.

The chain joins TRBV11-3 to TRBJ1-1; 9 bases line up with TRBD1. This CDR3 is built from 14 residues. The J segment lost 6 bases and the V segment lost 4 bases, leaving 6 bases of the junction unmatched. In germline, CDR1 is SGHNT, CDR2 YENEEA. The DNA for the CDR3 is TGTGCCAGCAGCTCACAGGGGGCCGTGTCTGAAGCTTTCTTT. Protein product: CASSSQGAVSEAFF.

V and J are TRBV5-1 and TRBJ1-3, with a tentative D call TRBD1 (5 bases). This CDR3 is 16 amino acids long. Germline V gene lookup returns CDR1 SGHRS and CDR2 YFSETQ. Trimming took 4 bases from V and 0 from J, leaving 14 bases between them. The CDR3 region has the DNA TGCGCCAGCAGCCCGGAGGGGCCGAGCTCTGGAAACACCATATATTTT. It specifies CASSPEGPSSGNTIYF.

The chain links TRBV20-1 to TRBJ1-5; D perhaps matches TRBD1 (5 bases). The V and J ends lost 3 bases and 1 base respectively, with 13 bases between them. The CDR3 has 15 residues. CDR1 and CDR2 (germline): DFQATT, SNEGSKA (reference sequence). The CDR3 here is CSASLRGSSNQPQHF. In DNA, the CDR3 is TGCAGTGCTAGTTTAAGGGGCTCGAGCAATCAGCCCCAGCATTTT.

The V and J genes are TRBV6-5 and TRBJ1-4, with 8 bases aligning to TRBD1. The ends lost 9 bases at V and 1 base at J; junction bases unmatched: 1. The germline V gene encodes CDR1 MNHEY and CDR2 SVGAGI. The CDR3 is 13 amino acids. The CDR3 nucleotides are TGTGCCAGGGACAGGGAAACTAATGAAAAACTGTTTTTT. Protein product: CARDRETNEKLFF.

This clone was counted once. The chain carries TRBV19 and TRBJ2-3; 14 nucleotides line up with TRBD2. The germline V gene encodes CDR1 LNHDA and CDR2 SQIVND (reference sequence). The CDR3 contains 17 residues. V was pared by 7 bases and J by 2 bases, with 8 bases of the junction left unmatched. The CDR3 is CASTSGLAGVITDTQYF. The DNA for the CDR3 is TGTGCCAGTACCTCGGGACTAGCGGGAGTTATCACAGATACGCAGTATTTT.